What follows are 14 T cell receptor beta chains derived from one specimen sequenced in a study of post-analysis software for immune sequencing data. Unique molecular identifiers were carried by the TCR beta cDNA libraries. TCRdb called the PCR reads again in MiXCR, with one record for every CDR3 protein. There are 150,000 to 200,000 distinct CDR3 sequences in the sample; around 36% occur only once, and 28% lies in the top ten. The sequencing here drew on blood, taken after autologous hematopoietic stem cell transplantation. Receptor source: a girl under 18 with multiple sclerosis.

The CDR3 DNA follows: TGTGCCACCAGCAGGGATGGTGGCGGGAGTCAGCCCTACAATGAGCAGTTCTTC. Its protein product is CATSRDGGGSQPYNEQFF. The gene calls are TRBV15 and TRBJ2-1; 7 nucleotides align to TRBD2. CDR3 length: 18 amino acids. V lost 3 bases, J lost 2 bases, and 13 bases stayed unmatched. CDR1 LNHNV and CDR2 YYDKDF come from the germline V gene (reference sequence).

This clonotype was detected only a few times. The CDR3 nucleotides are TGCAGTGCTAGCCCCGGGAGCTCCTATAATTCACCCCTCCACTTT. Translation gives CSASPGSSYNSPLHF. V usage is TRBV20-1 and J usage is TRBJ1-6; D not certain. Trimming left V 3 bases short and J 0 bases short, with 9 bases between. Looked up from germline, CDR1 is DFQATT and CDR2 is SNEGSKA (reference sequence). The CDR3 has 15 amino acids.

The chain employs TRBV11-2 and TRBJ1-4; no clear D. This CDR3 has 13 residues. In germline, CDR1 is SGHAT, CDR2 FQNNGV. Trimming removed 3 bases from V and 8 bases from J, with 10 bases in between. The DNA of the CDR3 is TGTGCCAGCAGCTTCCGGGTCGGCGAAAAACTGTTTTTT. Translation gives CASSFRVGEKLFF. The variable domain in full, completed from reference TRBV11-2 and TRBJ1-4, reads EAGVAQSPRYKIIEKRQSVAFWCNPISGHATLYWYQQILGQGPKLLIQFQNNGVVDDSQLPKDRFSAERLKGVDSTLKIQPAKLEDSAVYLCASSFRVGEKLFFGSGTQLSVL.

This clonotype was counted a few times. The chain is built from TRBV7-9 and TRBJ1-2; TRBD1 is a possible D gene (5 bases). Trimming pared 5 bases from V and 3 bases from J, leaving 13 bases between. Germline lookup yields CDR1 SEHNR and CDR2 FQNEAQ (reference sequence). CDR3 length: 14 residues. CDR3 DNA sequence: TGTGCCAGCAGCCGGGACCGGGCCGACTATGGCTACACCTTC. Protein: CASSRDRADYGYTF.

On this clonotype itself: One end of the junction does not line up with germline, which may come from a read error. The chain links TRBV9 to TRBJ2-6; 7 nucleotides match TRBD1. Per germline, CDR1 SGDLS and CDR2 YYNGEE. This CDR3 comprises 15 residues. The CDR3 protein is CASSGGGAGAIVLTF. CDR3 DNA sequence: TGTGCCAGCAGCGGAGGGGGCGCTGGGGCCATCGTCCTGACTTTC.

There are a few counts of this clonotype. This chain joins TRBV20-1 and TRBJ1-5, with 8 bases fitting TRBD1. The CDR3 contains 14 residues. Germline V gives CDR1 DFQATT, CDR2 SNEGSKA (reference sequence). The ends lost 5 bases at V and 4 bases at J; junction bases unmatched: 7. The CDR3 DNA reads TGCAGTGCTCACGGGACAGGTAATAATCAGCCCCAGCATTTT. This gives the protein CSAHGTGNNQPQHF.

The chain carries TRBV5-5 and TRBJ2-5; 8 bases agree with TRBD1. The CDR3 covers 16 residues. The V and J ends lost 4 bases and 4 bases, in that order; junction bases with no gene match: 12. The germline V gene has CDR1 SGHKS and CDR2 YYEKEE (reference sequence). The CDR3, as DNA: TGTGCCAGCAGCCACAGAGGACAGGGCGGAAGAGAGACCCAGTACTTC. Its protein is CASSHRGQGGRETQYF.

In its sample, this clonotype was seen once. The V and J genes are TRBV7-8 and TRBJ1-2, with no clear D. Per germline, CDR1 SGHVS and CDR2 FQNEAQ. The CDR3 runs 15 residues. Trimming shortened V by 5 bases and J by 5 bases, and 18 bases separated the two germline ends. The CDR3 DNA reads as TGTGCCAGCAGCGAGGCCCCCTCCACTTCATATGGCTACACCTTC. This translates into CASSEAPSTSYGYTF.

This clonotype was seen a handful of times. This chain joins TRBV12-3 or TRBV12-4 and TRBJ2-1; 9 bases fit TRBD1. V was pared by 9 bases and J by 2 bases, with 5 bases of the junction left unmatched. The CDR3 is 14 residues long. The CDR3 nucleotides are TGTGCCAGACCCGGGACAGGGACCTACAATGAGCAGTTCTTC. It specifies CARPGTGTYNEQFF.

This chain links TRBV29-1 with TRBJ2-1; D is uncertain. V lost 4 bases and J 9 bases, leaving 13 bases between the germline ends. The CDR3 length is 12 residues. Germline loops: CDR1 SQVTM, CDR2 ANQGSEA. CDR3: CSVGLFGPEQFF. In nucleotides, the CDR3 is TGCAGCGTTGGTCTTTTCGGACCTGAGCAGTTCTTC.

The rearrangement joins TRBV14 to TRBJ2-7, with a tentative D call TRBD2 (6 bases). Germline CDR1 is SGHDN and CDR2 is FVKESK. This CDR3 spans 13 amino acids. With 3 bases removed from V and 3 bases from J, the gap between germline ends came to 9 bases. CDR3 amino acids: CASSQRGFYEQYF. CDR3 DNA: TGTGCCAGCAGCCAGCGGGGCTTCTACGAGCAGTACTTC.

This clonotype was counted between two and nine times. The chain uses TRBV20-1 and TRBJ2-3; D ambiguous. Trimming stripped 0 bases from V and 5 bases from J, with 12 bases between. This CDR3 has 14 amino acids. Germline CDR1 is DFQATT and CDR2 is SNEGSKA (reference sequence). The CDR3 DNA sequence: TGCAGTGCTAGAGATCCGTTAAGAGGAGATACGCAGTATTTT. It yields the protein CSARDPLRGDTQYF.

Details on this clonotype: This could be a read error, since a much larger clone is one nucleotide away. This chain connects TRBV28 to TRBJ2-5, with D maybe TRBD2 (5 bases). The CDR3 loop spans 12 amino acids. In germline, CDR1 is MDHEN, CDR2 SYDVKM. The CDR3 reads CASGANGETRYF. The CDR3 region has the DNA TGTGCCAGCGGAGCGAATGGGGAGACCCGGTACTTC.

This clonotype has just a few counts. This chain uses TRBV6-2 or TRBV6-3 with TRBJ1-2; weak D call: TRBD1 (6 bases). Germline CDR1 reads MNHEY; CDR2 reads SVGEGT. This CDR3 contains 13 residues. V was cut by 6 bases and J by 4 bases, with 12 bases left in between. CDR3 DNA: TGTGCCAGCAGCCTCGGACAGACCTATGGCTACACCTTC. Its translation: CASSLGQTYGYTF.